This T cell receptor beta chain is drawn from a study of Graves' ophthalmopathy and Graves' hyperthyroidism. Broader study findings: Among thyroid clonotypes expanded above 0.001 frequency, most also appeared in blood.

This clonotype occurred a few times. Its matching antigen is unknown. The authors defined stable hyperthyroidism as no ophthalmopathy within 18 months of follow-up. Patients were diagnosed from clinical symptoms, serum thyroxine, TRAb, thyroid ultrasound and orbital computed tomography. In germline, CDR1 is MDHEN, CDR2 SYDVKM. V was cut by 7 bases and J by 1 base, with 7 bases left in between. CDR3 length: 13 amino acids. Scientists amplified the TCR beta CDR3 regions from RNA transcripts. RT-PCR was first run with HTBI primers, then multiplex PCR in a second round. TCRdb itself ran the multiplex PCR reads through MiXCR, one entry per CDR3 protein. Altogether 300,000 to 400,000 distinct CDR3 sequences are present, roughly 17% being singletons, with the ten largest covering approximately 2.4%.

The V call is TRBV28, the J call TRBJ2-2; D is undetermined. Sequencing was done on a sample of peripheral blood. This clonotype was obtained from an adult woman with stable Graves' hyperthyroidism. CDR3 region: CASTDQNTGELFF. CDR3 coding DNA: TGTGCCAGCACCGACCAGAACACCGGGGAGCTGTTTTTT.